Sequencing of this TCR beta chain was carried out in a study of CD8 T cells in Susac syndrome. The patients serving as multiple sclerosis controls were treatment-naive. They had stable or active relapsing-remitting disease and fulfilled revised McDonald criteria. After extraction with the RNeasy kit, about 0.5 to 1 ug of the RNA was reverse transcribed using random hexamers. Across 54 Vbeta and 13 Jbeta, immunoSEQ multiplex PCR amplified TCR beta CDR3. TCRdb passed the immunoSEQ multiplex PCR reads through MiXCR, listing each CDR3 protein once. Of some 65,000 distinct CDR3 sequences listed, about 94% are singletons. Germline-derived CDR1 and CDR2 are SGHTA and FQGTGA. This CDR3 comprises 15 residues. V lost 2 bases, J lost 3 bases, and 13 bases lay in between.

The chain couples TRBV7-3 to TRBJ1-1; D may be TRBD1 (5 bases). The source is a human donor with multiple sclerosis. Sequencing was carried out using CD8+ T cells from PBMCs. The CDR3 reads CASSLQLTEDTEAFF. DNA for the CDR3: TGTGCCAGCAGCTTACAACTGACAGAAGACACTGAAGCTTTCTTT.